Listed here are 22 T cell receptor beta chains from one sample, sequenced in a study of shared clonotypes between healthy human individuals (dated by TCRdb to the early 2020s). Receptor libraries were prepared by the immunoSEQ multiplex PCR assay. Entries here come from immuneACCESS through TCRdb and include only in-frame sequences with V and J called. Some clones fail to appear in such tables; in the studies checked, an unresolved V gene covers under half of the shortfall, and the cause of the remainder is unknown. In this sample the table shows millions of clones, over 85% of which occur a single time. Together, the top ten hold over 0.12% of the sample. Input material: naive CD4+ T cells sorted from blood. According to the study, the label for this sample's cell subset or site signals: CD45RA+ positively selected. These receptors were collected from a man aged 18 to 30 in good health.

This clone has just one count. The chain joins TRBV28 to TRBJ1-4; D is unresolved. CDR1 is MDHEN and CDR2 is SYDVKM in the germline V gene. Trimming stripped 4 bases from V and 5 bases from J, with 14 bases between. The CDR3 is 15 residues long. CDR3 sequence (DNA): TGTGCCAGCAGTTACACTTCCGCGGGCAATGAAAAACTGTTTTTT. It yields the protein CASSYTSAGNEKLFF.

This clone was observed once. This chain uses TRBV7-2 with TRBJ2-1; D assignment may be TRBD1 or TRBD2 (6 bases each). CDR1 SGHTA and CDR2 FQGNSA come from the germline V gene. Trimming removed 2 bases at V and 4 bases at J, with 15 bases between. The CDR3 length is 16 residues. The DNA for the CDR3 is TGTGCCAGCAGCTTATTGATTCGGGGGCCGTACAATGAGCAGTTCTTC. The encoded protein is CASSLLIRGPYNEQFF.

The gene calls are TRBV7-2 and TRBJ1-5, with 10 bases identical to TRBD1. The germline V gene encodes CDR1 SGHTA and CDR2 FQGNSA. The CDR3 runs to 16 residues. After removal of 1 base from V and 6 bases from J, the junction contained 6 bases not matched to a gene. In nucleotides, the CDR3 is TGTGCCAGCAGCTTAGGCTCCGGGACAGGGGCTCAGCCCCAGCATTTT. This encodes CASSLGSGTGAQPQHF.

The rearrangement joins TRBV11-2 to TRBJ2-1, with 12 nucleotides matching TRBD2. Per germline, CDR1 SGHAT and CDR2 FQNNGV. This CDR3 region has 16 residues. V shed 2 bases, J shed 6 bases, and the junction held 5 bases outside the gene matches. The CDR3 reads CASSLNRLAGVNEQFF. The CDR3 region has the DNA TGTGCCAGCAGCTTAAACCGACTAGCGGGAGTCAATGAGCAGTTCTTC.

The sample holds one count of this clone. The rearrangement links TRBV28 to TRBJ2-5, with TRBD2 as a possible D gene (6 bases). The V end lost 1 base, the J end lost 5 bases, and 11 bases lay between the germline ends. CDR1 and CDR2 from the germline V gene are MDHEN and SYDVKM. The CDR3 extends over 14 amino acids. The CDR3 protein is CASSLLAVSETQYF. The CDR3 DNA reads TGTGCCAGCAGTTTATTAGCGGTATCGGAGACCCAGTACTTC.

As concerns this clone: In the same sample, other DNA sequences code for this CDR3. The V gene is TRBV30, the J gene TRBJ2-7; TRBD2 matches 8 bases. The junction had 2 bases not matched to a gene; V was cut back by 5 bases and J by 2 bases. CDR3 length: 12 residues. CDR1 and CDR2 from the germline V gene are GTSNPN and SVGIG (reference sequence). Written as DNA, the CDR3 is TGTGCCTGGTCCGGGGGGGCCTACGAGCAGTACTTC. It encodes CAWSGGAYEQYF.

This chain links TRBV7-9 with TRBJ2-3; the match to TRBD1 covers 8 bases. Germline V CDR1 and CDR2: SEHNR, FQNEAQ (reference sequence). The CDR3 is 16 amino acids. With 4 bases clipped from V and 0 bases from J, the junction kept 6 bases outside the gene matches. The CDR3 is CASSSQGAVSTDTQYF. In DNA form, the CDR3 reads TGTGCCAGCAGCTCCCAGGGGGCGGTAAGCACAGATACGCAGTATTTT.

The CDR3 reads CASSEMWDTQYF. Written as DNA, the CDR3 is TGTGCCAGCAGTGAAATGTGGGATACGCAGTATTTT. V usage is TRBV2 and J usage is TRBJ2-3; D call uncertain. This CDR3 is 12 amino acids long. The V end lost 2 bases, the J end lost 6 bases, and 6 bases lay between the germline ends. The germline V gene has CDR1 SNHLY and CDR2 FYNNEI.

The genes are TRBV28 and TRBJ2-7; D perhaps matches TRBD2 (6 bases). Trimming shortened V by 4 bases and J by 0 bases, and 16 bases separated the two germline ends. Germline CDR1 is MDHEN and CDR2 is SYDVKM. The CDR3 has 16 amino acids. The CDR3: CASSSPGEGLSYEQYF. In DNA, the CDR3 is TGTGCCAGCAGTTCACCGGGAGAGGGCCTCTCCTACGAGCAGTACTTC.

V and J are TRBV28 and TRBJ2-7; TRBD2 aligns across 10 bases. Germline CDR1 is MDHEN and CDR2 is SYDVKM. V trimming: 4 bases; J trimming: 2 bases; junction bases outside the gene matches: 8. This CDR3 has 16 residues. CDR3 DNA: TGTGCCAGCAGTTCCCGCCTAGCGGGGGCAACCTACGAGCAGTACTTC. Its protein product is CASSSRLAGATYEQYF.

The chain employs TRBV2 and TRBJ1-1; D is perhaps TRBD1 (5 bases). The germline V and J ends were trimmed by 6 bases and 1 base, with 12 bases remaining between them. This CDR3 has 14 residues. In germline, CDR1 is SNHLY, CDR2 FYNNEI. The CDR3 sequence is CASRSGDANTEAFF. CDR3 in DNA: TGTGCCAGCAGGTCGGGGGATGCGAACACTGAAGCTTTCTTT.

The rearrangement joins TRBV10-3 to TRBJ2-7; D is unresolved. Germline V gene lookup returns CDR1 ENHRY and CDR2 SYGVKD. The CDR3 totals 14 residues. The V and J ends lost 4 bases and 0 bases respectively, with 10 bases between them. The CDR3 spells CAISAGASSYEQYF. For the CDR3, the DNA is TGTGCCATCAGTGCTGGCGCCAGCTCCTACGAGCAGTACTTC.

The rearrangement joins TRBV30 to TRBJ1-3; no clear D. The CDR3 runs to 18 residues. CDR1 and CDR2 from the germline V gene are GTSNPN and SVGIG (reference sequence). V gave up 0 bases and J gave up 0 bases, with 18 bases separating them. The CDR3, as DNA: TGTGCCTGGAGTGTACGGCTACTGCCTTTCGACTCTGGAAACACCATATATTTT. Protein: CAWSVRLLPFDSGNTIYF.

This chain links TRBV2 with TRBJ2-5; 9 bases line up with TRBD2. The CDR3 is 16 residues long. The J segment lost 5 bases and the V segment lost 6 bases, leaving 13 bases of the junction unmatched. Per the germline V gene, CDR1 is SNHLY and CDR2 is FYNNEI. CDR3 sequence: CASSLIAGELSETQYF. The CDR3 nucleotides read TGTGCCAGCAGCTTAATAGCGGGGGAGCTTTCGGAGACCCAGTACTTC.

This rearrangement joins TRBV6-1 to TRBJ2-3, with D possibly being TRBD1 (6 bases). V lost 1 base, J lost 3 bases, and 11 bases lay in between. CDR1 and CDR2 from the germline V gene are MNHNS and SASEGT. CDR3 length equals 15 residues. The CDR3 sequence is CASSEEWGRTDTQYF. CDR3 nucleotides: TGTGCCAGCAGTGAAGAGTGGGGGCGGACAGATACGCAGTATTTT.

The chain employs TRBV30 and TRBJ1-6; D unclear. This CDR3 has 14 residues. Looked up from germline, CDR1 is GTSNPN and CDR2 is SVGIG (reference sequence). Deletions cut 0 bases from V and 8 bases from J, with 11 bases between. DNA of the CDR3: TGTGCCTGGAGTGTAGAAGGTCAGCATTCACCCCTCCACTTT. Translated, it gives CAWSVEGQHSPLHF.

The chain employs TRBV6-5 and TRBJ1-4; the match to TRBD1 covers 9 bases. V lost 0 bases and J lost 7; bases outside the gene matches: 6. Looked up from germline, CDR1 is MNHEY and CDR2 is SVGAGI. The CDR3 sequence is 16 residues long. This CDR3 is CASSYSTDRGIEKLFF. The CDR3 DNA is TGTGCCAGCAGTTACTCGACGGACAGGGGAATTGAAAAACTGTTTTTT.

The rearrangement links TRBV7-2 to TRBJ1-5, with D maybe TRBD1 (5 bases). The V gene lost 3 bases and the J gene lost 6 bases, with 9 bases spanning the gap. Germline CDR1 and CDR2: SGHTA and FQGNSA. The CDR3 sequence is 13 residues long. The CDR3 nucleotides are TGTGCCAGCAGCTTGCCCGGGGGTCAGCCCCAGCATTTT. This gives the protein CASSLPGGQPQHF.

The rearrangement uses TRBV5-4 and TRBJ2-5; maybe TRBD1 (6 bases). V was pared by 5 bases and J by 3 bases, with 14 bases between. CDR3 length: 14 amino acids. Germline assignment: CDR1 SGHNT and CDR2 YYREEE (reference sequence). In nucleotides, the CDR3 is TGTGCCAGCAGTGTGACAGGAATTAAAGAGACCCAGTACTTC. Its protein is CASSVTGIKETQYF.

The V gene is TRBV5-1, the J gene TRBJ2-2; D unclear. From germline, CDR1 is SGHRS and CDR2 YFSETQ. This CDR3 comprises 16 residues. Trimming removed 1 base at V and 7 bases at J, with 17 bases between. This chain's CDR3 is CASSLYVGSSGGELFF. CDR3 nucleotide sequence: TGCGCCAGCAGCTTGTACGTAGGCAGCTCCGGCGGGGAGCTGTTTTTT.

V gene TRBV5-1 combines with J gene TRBJ2-7, with 7 bases identical to TRBD1. J was trimmed by 2 bases and V by 4 bases; bases with no gene match: 6. CDR1 and CDR2 from the germline V gene are SGHRS and YFSETQ. The CDR3 has 14 amino acids. The CDR3: CASSTQGSTYEQYF. The CDR3 DNA follows: TGCGCCAGCAGCACACAGGGGTCCACCTACGAGCAGTACTTC.

This rearrangement joins TRBV7-2 to TRBJ2-2, with 10 bases lining up with TRBD2. The CDR3 has 15 residues. Germline values: CDR1 SGHTA, CDR2 FQGNSA. V lost 2 bases, J lost 7 bases, and 4 bases stayed unmatched. DNA of the CDR3: TGTGCCAGCAGCTTAAGACTAGCGGGCCTCGGGGAGCTGTTTTTT. It codes for CASSLRLAGLGELFF.